This T cell receptor beta chain was recovered during a study of T-cell reconstitution after alpha-beta-depleted transplantation in children. Findings and caveats of the study: Reportedly, roughly two months post-transplant, alpha-beta T cells arose from several hundred expanded graft clones. The study traced high day-60 TCRbeta diversity in some patients to surviving recipient T cells and thymic progenitors.

This clonotype has more than one count but fewer than ten. The target antigen is unknown. Trimming stripped 10 bases from V and 4 bases from J, with 12 bases between. This CDR3 region has 12 residues. Germline V gene sequence: CDR1 ENHRY, CDR2 SYGVKD. The TCRbeta library was prepared with unique molecular identifiers. Via MiXCR, TCRdb re-called the PCR reads, giving one row per CDR3 protein. The sample shows some 460,000 distinct CDR3 sequences, around 15% of them seen only once. The sequence was collected from a boy in the first two years of life who had a stem cell transplant for Wiskott-Aldrich syndrome, so the T cells may come from the graft donor. V is TRBV10-3 and J is TRBJ2-3; D perhaps matches TRBD2 (5 bases). The sample consisted of PBMCs, mostly from graft donor cells, taken 360 days after TCRalphabeta/CD19-depleted stem cell transplant. CDR3: CATRASPDTQYF. The CDR3 DNA sequence: TGTGCCACTAGGGCTAGCCCAGATACGCAGTATTTT.